This TCR beta chain was identified during a study of blood T cell repertoires in COVID-19 (dated by TCRdb to the early 2020s). Regarding the study in general: Collaborator samples came from the United States, Italy and Spain and covered acute and convalescent phases of COVID-19. The prospective study material was composed of cDNA or gDNA derived from T cells, B-cell-depleted T cells, or PBMCs. Subjects who had been exposed to COVID-19, were actively infected with it, or had recovered from it provided the deeply sampled blood TCRbeta repertoires that made up the dataset. The repertoires were released in a freely available public database meant as a resource for research on the immune response to SARS-CoV-2. Samples came from the ongoing ImmuneRACE study (first 160 participants) plus 1,254 subjects from 6 global collaborators. The sample metadata nearly always contained a de-identified subject ID, COVID-19 status, age in years and sex. Where HLA class I and class II types were available, the types were taken from metadata supplied by the sample provider, not from assay-based typing. Overall study results and their limits: The quantity of clinical and demographic metadata differed by source and by participant and was supplied without curation.

In this sample, this clone turned up a few times. Its antigen is not yet known. The record has no base qualities; no much larger clone is one base away. Each collaborating institution followed its own protocols to collect whole blood in K2EDTA tubes. For TCRbeta analysis, collaborators shipped samples in one of three forms: frozen whole blood, isolated PBMCs, or DNA extracted from either of those sample types. From the germline V gene (reference sequence), CDR1 is SEHNR and CDR2 is FQNEAQ. Cut back by 5 bases and 4 bases, the V and J ends lie 13 bases apart. The CDR3 goes from the cysteine to the phenylalanine over 14 residues. Only the CDR3 DNA stays, 42 bases, in frame from base 1. TCRbeta CDR3 regions were amplified from genomic DNA using the immunoSEQ Assay, a bias-controlled multiplex PCR. The authors' analysis ran thus. The number of nucleated cells in each sample was estimated from the amplification of reference gene primers within the assay. To quantify the absolute abundance of each unique TCRbeta CDR3 rearrangement, sequence reads were collapsed and filtered. Productive Simpson clonality was computed per sample as the square root of Simpson's diversity index over productive rearrangements. TCRdb holds this immuneACCESS table with in-frame rearrangements only. Some clones are missing; in checked studies, unresolved V genes explain under half, and the rest has no known cause. The V and J calls and clone size are taken from that table; D and trimming were inferred from the DNA. This sample gives roughly 140,000 clones in total; about 84% of them show up just once. Roughly 13% of the sample is held by the ten biggest clonotypes.

The clonotype was recovered from a man aged 60 to 75 with active or convalescent COVID-19. The rearranged segments are TRBV7-9 and TRBJ2-3; the best D guess is TRBD1, with 6 bases matching. Sequencing input: peripheral blood. The DNA sequence follows: TGTGCCAGCAGCCCTAGTTCAGGGGCAGATACGCAGTATTTT. Translated, this is CASSPSSGADTQYF.